The present TCR beta chain was sequenced within a study of control samples from healthy donors and cancer patients. CDR3 size: 13 residues. The V gene end was trimmed by 3 bases and the J gene end by 7 bases; junction bases not matched to a gene: 2. Only in-frame clones appear in the TCRdb table, and some are missing; sequencing was by immunoSEQ multiplex PCR. The table records about 130,000 clones, 90% of them present only once. V is TRBV12-3 or TRBV12-4 and J is TRBJ2-2, with 7 nucleotides matching TRBD2. Source material: blood. This clonotype was sampled from a man aged 35-49 years in good health. CDR3 sequence: CASSLGEGGELFF. CDR3 in DNA: TGTGCCAGCAGTTTGGGGGAGGGCGGGGAGCTGTTTTTT.